A single sample gave rise to the 10 T cell receptor beta chains below, sequenced in a study of T-cell memory formation after mild COVID-19. TCRdb passed the 5' RACE reads through MiXCR, listing each CDR3 protein once. The data show fewer than 600,000 distinct CDR3 sequences, less than 25% seen once. The sequenced material came from PBMCs or a T cell subset sorted from them (not recorded which). These receptors were obtained from an adult woman who had mild COVID-19 (a few samples of this study predate the infection). Cell type and time point are not known.

This clonotype was seen a handful of times. The chain has TRBV5-1 and TRBJ1-3; D remains unclear. Trimming stripped 0 bases from V and 0 bases from J, with 10 bases between. Germline V gene data show CDR1 as SGHRS and CDR2 as YFSETQ. The CDR3 runs to 16 residues. CDR3 DNA: TGCGCCAGCAGCTTGGGGAGCGAACCCTCTGGAAACACCATATATTTT. Its protein product is CASSLGSEPSGNTIYF.

The chain uses TRBV20-1 and TRBJ2-2; D is perhaps TRBD2 (6 bases). The CDR3 has 14 residues. Germline assignment: CDR1 DFQATT and CDR2 SNEGSKA (reference sequence). The V and J ends lost 4 bases and 4 bases respectively, with 13 bases between them. CDR3 nucleotide sequence: TGCAGTGCTAACGGGGGTCCAGTCACCGGGGAGCTGTTTTTT. Its protein is CSANGGPVTGELFF.

This clonotype has just a few counts. V usage is TRBV20-1 and J usage is TRBJ2-3; TRBD2 might be the D (6 bases). Germline CDR1 DFQATT, CDR2 SNEGSKA (reference sequence). Trimming shortened V by 5 bases and J by 1 base, and 19 bases separated the two germline ends. The CDR3 runs to 16 residues. CDR3 DNA sequence: TGCAGTGCTGCAAACATCCGGGGGAAGCGCACAGATACGCAGTATTTT. Amino acid sequence: CSAANIRGKRTDTQYF.

A word on this clonotype: This clone may be a read error of a much larger clone one base away. V usage is TRBV2 and J usage is TRBJ2-7; possible D gene TRBD2, 6 bases. The CDR3 is 15 amino acids. CDR1 is SNHLY and CDR2 is FYNNEI in the germline V gene. The CDR3 nucleotides read TGTGCCAGCAGTGAAAGCCCCGGGAGCTCCGACGAGCAGTACTTC. Its translation is CASSESPGSSDEQYF.

This clonotype was recorded a few times. For the CDR3, the DNA is TGTGCCAGCAGCTCAGTACAGGGTTCAACTGAAGCTTTCTTT. Amino acid sequence: CASSSVQGSTEAFF. The chain employs TRBV7-9 and TRBJ1-1, with a weak D call TRBD1 (6 bases). The CDR3 loop spans 14 amino acids. Germline V lookup: CDR1 SEHNR, CDR2 FQNEAQ (reference sequence). The V gene lost 4 bases and the J gene lost 5 bases, with 14 bases spanning the gap. The entire variable domain, with the rest obtained from reference TRBV7-9 and TRBJ1-1, is as follows: DTGVSQNPRHKITKRGQNVTFRCDPISEHNRLYWYRQTLGQGPEFLTYFQNEAQLEKSRLLSDRFSAERPKGSFSTLEIQRTEQGDSAMYLCASSSVQGSTEAFFGQGTRLTVV.

This sequence joins TRBV6-4 and TRBJ2-6; D unclear. V lost 3 bases, J lost 0 bases, and 6 bases lay in between. This CDR3 is 15 amino acids long. Germline CDR1 and CDR2: MRHNA and SNTAGT. The CDR3 nucleotides read TGTGCCAGCAGTGAGTCCCTCTCTGGGGCCAACGTCCTGACTTTC. This translates into CASSESLSGANVLTF.

The V call is TRBV7-8, the J call TRBJ2-7, with 9 nucleotides matching TRBD1. Germline CDR1 is SGHVS and CDR2 is FQNEAQ. V dropped 1 base and J dropped 2; count of bases not matched to a gene: 3. The CDR3 runs 15 residues. CDR3 sequence (DNA): TGTGCCAGCAGCTTAGGGACAGGGGAGGCCTACGAGCAGTACTTC. Its translation: CASSLGTGEAYEQYF.

The chain employs TRBV5-6 and TRBJ2-1, with D perhaps matching TRBD1 (5 bases). Germline CDR1 is SGHDT and CDR2 is YYEEEE. V lost 0 bases and J 4 bases, leaving 14 bases between the germline ends. The length of the CDR3 is 16 residues. The CDR3 DNA sequence: TGTGCCAGCAGCTTGGAGCAGGGCCGTATTTACAATGAGCAGTTCTTC. This gives the protein CASSLEQGRIYNEQFF.

This sequence joins TRBV7-4 and TRBJ1-1, with D possibly matching TRBD1 (5 bases). The length of the CDR3 is 16 residues. Germline CDR1 is SGHVT and CDR2 is SQSDAQ. The V end was cut by 5 bases, the J end by 2 bases, with 18 bases between. The chain's CDR3 is CASSALFTRGNTEAFF. In DNA form, the CDR3 reads TGTGCCAGCAGCGCACTTTTTACAAGGGGAAACACTGAAGCTTTCTTT. Full variable domain (outside the CDR3, taken from reference TRBV7-4 and TRBJ1-1): GAGVSQSPRYKVAKRGRDVALRCDSISGHVTLYWYRQTLGQGSEVLTYSQSDAQRDKSGRPSGRFSAERPERSVSTLKIQRTEQGDSAVYLCASSALFTRGNTEAFFGQGTRLTVV.

This clonotype turned up a few times. The rearrangement links TRBV6-5 to TRBJ1-1, with D possibly TRBD1 on 6 matching bases. CDR3 length equals 14 residues. The germline CDR1 and CDR2 sequences are MNHEY and SVGAGI. V was cut by 2 bases and J by 4 bases, with 11 bases left in between. This CDR3 reads CASSYDGQRTEAFF. The CDR3 nucleotides are TGTGCCAGCAGTTACGACGGACAGCGCACTGAAGCTTTCTTT.